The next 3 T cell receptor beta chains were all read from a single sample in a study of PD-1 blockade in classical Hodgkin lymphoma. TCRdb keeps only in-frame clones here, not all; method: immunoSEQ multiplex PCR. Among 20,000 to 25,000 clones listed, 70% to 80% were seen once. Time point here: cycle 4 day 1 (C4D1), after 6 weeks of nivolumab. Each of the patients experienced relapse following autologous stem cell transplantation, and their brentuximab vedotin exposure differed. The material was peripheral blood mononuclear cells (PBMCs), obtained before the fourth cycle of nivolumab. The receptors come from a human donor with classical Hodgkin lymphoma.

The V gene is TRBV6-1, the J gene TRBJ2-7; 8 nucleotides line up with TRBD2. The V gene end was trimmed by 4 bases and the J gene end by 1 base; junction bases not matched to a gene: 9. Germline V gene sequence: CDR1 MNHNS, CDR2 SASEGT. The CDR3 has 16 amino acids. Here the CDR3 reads CASSVTHGRVSYEQYF. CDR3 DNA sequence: TGTGCCAGCAGTGTAACCCACGGGAGGGTATCCTACGAGCAGTACTTC.

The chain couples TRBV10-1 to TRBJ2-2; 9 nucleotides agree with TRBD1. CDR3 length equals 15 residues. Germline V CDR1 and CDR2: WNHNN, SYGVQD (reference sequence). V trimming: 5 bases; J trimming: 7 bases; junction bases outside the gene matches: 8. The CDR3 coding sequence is TGCGCCAGCAGTCCCGACGGGACAGGGAACGGGGAGCTGTTTTTT. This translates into CASSPDGTGNGELFF.

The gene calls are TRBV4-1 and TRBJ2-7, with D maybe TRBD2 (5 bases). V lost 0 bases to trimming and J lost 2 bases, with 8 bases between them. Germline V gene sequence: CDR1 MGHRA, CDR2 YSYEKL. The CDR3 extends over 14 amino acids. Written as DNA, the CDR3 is TGCGCCAGCAGCCAAGAAGCGGCTCCCTACGAGCAGTACTTC. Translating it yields CASSQEAAPYEQYF.